This is a list of T cell receptor beta chains from one sample in a study of shared clonotypes between healthy human individuals. Sequenced by immunoSEQ multiplex PCR; TCRdb stores in-frame clones only, minus some. Of about 2.1 million clones listed, approximately 94% were seen once; the top ten hold 1.5% to 2%. Sequenced: naive CD8+ T cells from PBMCs. These receptors were collected from a man aged 18 to 35 in good health. Some clones in this sample may be carry-over from other donors' samples. Each CDR3 is given with its conserved first and last residue. A D gene is named only where the DNA matches it firmly. Size is omitted from some rows. Given values are once, few, many or a class for expanded clones.

size	V	J	D	DNA	CDR3
-	TRBV13	TRBJ2-7	-	TGTGCCAGCAGCGGGACAGCCGCGCCGGGAGACGCCTACGAGCAGTACTTC	CASSGTAAPGDAYEQYF
once	TRBV5-1	TRBJ2-7	-	TGCGCCAGCAGCCCGCACCCCGGAAGCTCCTACGAGCAGTACTTC	CASSPHPGSSYEQYF
-	TRBV7-2	TRBJ2-7	-	TGTGCCAGCAGCCCCCTCGACGAAAAGGCTGCCTACGAGCAGTACTTC	CASSPLDEKAAYEQYF
-	TRBV4-1	TRBJ2-2	-	TGCGCCAGCAGCCAAGATCGGCAGTCCGCCGCCGGGGAGCTGTTTTTT	CASSQDRQSAAGELFF
-	TRBV27	TRBJ2-7	-	TGTGCCAGCGCCTTTATTGGTGTATCCTACGAGCAGTACTTC	CASAFIGVSYEQYF
-	TRBV28	TRBJ2-5	-	TGTGCCAGCACAGTTTTTGGGGGCCAAGAGACCCAGTACTTC	CASTVFGGQETQYF
-	TRBV10-3	TRBJ2-5	TRBD1	TGTGCCATCAGTGAGTCGGACAGGGTGGGGGAGACCCAGTACTTC	CAISESDRVGETQYF
-	TRBV30	TRBJ1-1	-	TGTGCCTGGAGTAAATTTCGGACCTTGAACACTGAAGCTTTCTTT	CAWSKFRTLNTEAFF
-	TRBV27	TRBJ1-1	TRBD1	TGTGCCAGCACCCCCGGGGCAGGGGGGGCCACTGAAGCTTTCTTT	CASTPGAGGATEAFF
-	TRBV7-2	TRBJ2-7	-	TGTGCCAGCAGCTTAAGAGGTCACGAGCAGTACTTC	CASSLRGHEQYF
-	TRBV10-3	TRBJ2-7	TRBD2	TGTGCCATCAGTGAGATAGCGGGAGTACCCGACGAGCAGTACTTC	CAISEIAGVPDEQYF
-	TRBV28	TRBJ2-7	-	TGTGCCAGCAGTCTCCCGGGCGGGAACCGTTTCGAGCAGTACTTC	CASSLPGGNRFEQYF
-	TRBV10-1	TRBJ2-7	TRBD1	TGCGCCAGCAGTGACGGGACAGGGTACTACGAGCAGTACTTC	CASSDGTGYYEQYF
once	TRBV2	TRBJ2-1	-	TGTGCCAGCAGTGAGGGGTCGGGATGGAACAATGAGCAGTTCTTC	CASSEGSGWNNEQFF
-	TRBV27	TRBJ1-5	-	TGTGCCAGCAGTTCACCTACGTTAGGGCAGCCCCAGCATTTT	CASSSPTLGQPQHF
-	TRBV28	TRBJ2-2	-	TGTGCCAGCAGTTGGGTTCAGACCGCGAACACCGGGGAGCTGTTTTTT	CASSWVQTANTGELFF
-	TRBV27	TRBJ2-1	TRBD2	TGTGCCAGCAGTTTAGGGCTAGCGGGAGGGAATGAGCAGTTCTTC	CASSLGLAGGNEQFF
once	TRBV19	TRBJ1-1	-	TGTGCCAGTAGACGATACTTGGGGAGCACTGAAGCTTTCTTT	CASRRYLGSTEAFF
-	TRBV5-3	TRBJ2-3	TRBD1	TGTGCCAGAAGCCCGCCGGGGGACAGGGTGGCAGATACGCAGTATTTT	CARSPPGDRVADTQYF
-	TRBV14	TRBJ2-5	-	TGTGCCAGCAGCCCTAGGCCGGTTTACGCTGCCCCAGAGACCCAGTACTTC	CASSPRPVYAAPETQYF
-	TRBV27	TRBJ2-2	TRBD1	TGTGCCAGCAGTTTATTATTGGGACAGGGTCCGACCGGGGAGCTGTTTTTT	CASSLLLGQGPTGELFF
-	TRBV29-1	TRBJ2-1	TRBD1	TGCAGCGTATACGCAGGGGGCGACTACAATGAGCAGTTCTTC	CSVYAGGDYNEQFF
-	TRBV4-1	TRBJ2-1	-	TGCGCCAGCAGCCAATGGGGGACACACAATGAGCAGTTCTTC	CASSQWGTHNEQFF
-	TRBV7-8	TRBJ1-5	-	TGTGCCAGCAGCCAGAGGGTCGGACGCAATCAGCCCCAGCATTTT	CASSQRVGRNQPQHF